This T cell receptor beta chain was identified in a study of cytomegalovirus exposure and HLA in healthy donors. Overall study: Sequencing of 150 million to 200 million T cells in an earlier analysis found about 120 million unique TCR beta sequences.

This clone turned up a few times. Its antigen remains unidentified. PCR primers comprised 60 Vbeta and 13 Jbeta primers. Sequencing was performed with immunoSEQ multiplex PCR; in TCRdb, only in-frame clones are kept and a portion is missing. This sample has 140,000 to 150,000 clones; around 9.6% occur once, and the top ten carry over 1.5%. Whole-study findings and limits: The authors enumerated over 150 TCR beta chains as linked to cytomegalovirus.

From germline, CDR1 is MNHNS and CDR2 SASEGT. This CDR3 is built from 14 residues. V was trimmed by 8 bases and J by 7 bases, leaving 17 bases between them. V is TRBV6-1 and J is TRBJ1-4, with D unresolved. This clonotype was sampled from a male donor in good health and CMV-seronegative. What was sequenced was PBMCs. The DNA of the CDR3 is TGTGCCAGCCAAATAACTGGACGGGGTGAAAAACTGTTTTTT. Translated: CASQITGRGEKLFF.